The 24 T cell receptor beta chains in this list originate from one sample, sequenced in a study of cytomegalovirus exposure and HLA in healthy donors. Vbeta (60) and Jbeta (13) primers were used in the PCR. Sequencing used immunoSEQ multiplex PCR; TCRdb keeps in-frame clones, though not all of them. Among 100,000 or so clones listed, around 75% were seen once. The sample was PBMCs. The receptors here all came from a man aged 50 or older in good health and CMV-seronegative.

CDR3 amino acids: CASSLGQQETQYF. CDR3 DNA: TGTGCCAGCTCCCTTGGACAGCAAGAGACCCAGTACTTC. The chain couples TRBV18 to TRBJ2-5; D is perhaps TRBD1 (6 bases). Between the trimmed V and J ends, which lost 6 bases and 2 bases, there was a span of 10 bases. There are 13 residues in the CDR3. The V gene's germline CDR1 is KGHSH and CDR2 LQKENI.

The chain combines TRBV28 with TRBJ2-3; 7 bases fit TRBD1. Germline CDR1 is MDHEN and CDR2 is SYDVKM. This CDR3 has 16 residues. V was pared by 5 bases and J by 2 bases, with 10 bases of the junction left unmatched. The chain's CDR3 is CASSRTGRGFTDTQYF. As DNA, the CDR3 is TGTGCCAGCAGTCGGACAGGAAGAGGGTTCACAGATACGCAGTATTTT. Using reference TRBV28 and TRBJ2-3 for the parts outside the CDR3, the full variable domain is DVKVTQSSRYLVKRTGEKVFLECVQDMDHENMFWYRQDPGLGLRLIYFSYDVKMKEKGDIPEGYSVSREKKERFSLILESASTNQTSMYLCASSRTGRGFTDTQYFGPGTRLTVL.

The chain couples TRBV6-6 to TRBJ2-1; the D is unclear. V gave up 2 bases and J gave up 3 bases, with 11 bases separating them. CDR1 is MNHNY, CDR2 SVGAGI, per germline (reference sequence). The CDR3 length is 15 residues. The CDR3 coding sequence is TGTGCCAGCAGTTACCGAGGATCGAACTACAATGAGCAGTTCTTC. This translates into CASSYRGSNYNEQFF.

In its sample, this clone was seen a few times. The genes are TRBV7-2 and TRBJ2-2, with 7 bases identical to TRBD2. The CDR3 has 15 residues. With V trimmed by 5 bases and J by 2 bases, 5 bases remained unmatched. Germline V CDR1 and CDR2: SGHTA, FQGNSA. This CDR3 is CASSRGEVNTGELFF. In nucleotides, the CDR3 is TGTGCCAGCAGCCGGGGGGAGGTCAACACCGGGGAGCTGTTTTTT.

The CDR3, as DNA: TGTGCCAGCAGCTTAGGGGGCCGAAGCCGTTACAATGAGCAGTTCTTC. This translates into CASSLGGRSRYNEQFF. The chain carries TRBV7-3 and TRBJ2-1; tentatively, D is TRBD1 (6 bases). Germline V lookup: CDR1 SGHTA, CDR2 FQGTGA. V lost 2 bases to trimming and J lost 4 bases, with 15 bases between them. This CDR3 has 16 residues.

CDR3 sequence reads: CASSIADSSYEQYF. DNA of the CDR3: TGTGCCAGTAGTATAGCAGATTCCTCCTACGAGCAGTACTTC. The V call is TRBV19, the J call TRBJ2-7; D is unresolved. Germline loops: CDR1 LNHDA, CDR2 SQIVND (reference sequence). The CDR3 totals 14 residues. Deletions cut 1 base from V and 0 bases from J, with 7 bases between.

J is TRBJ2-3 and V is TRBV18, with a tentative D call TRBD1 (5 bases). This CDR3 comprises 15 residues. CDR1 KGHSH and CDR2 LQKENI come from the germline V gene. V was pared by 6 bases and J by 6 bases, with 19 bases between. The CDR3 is CASSPTIGQGDTQYF. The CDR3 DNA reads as TGTGCCAGCTCCCCTACGATCGGGCAGGGCGATACGCAGTATTTT.

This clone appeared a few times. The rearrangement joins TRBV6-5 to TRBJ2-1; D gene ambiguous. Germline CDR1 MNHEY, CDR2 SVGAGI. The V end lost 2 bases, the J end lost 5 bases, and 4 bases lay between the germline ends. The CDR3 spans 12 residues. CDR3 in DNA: TGTGCCAGCAGTTACCTCGACAATGAGCAGTTCTTC. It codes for CASSYLDNEQFF.

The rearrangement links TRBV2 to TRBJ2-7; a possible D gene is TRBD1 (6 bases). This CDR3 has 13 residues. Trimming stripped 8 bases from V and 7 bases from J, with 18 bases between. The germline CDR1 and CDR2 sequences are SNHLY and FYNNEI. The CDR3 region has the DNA TGTGCCAGCCGGGACAAGGAGTATAATGAGCAGTACTTC. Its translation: CASRDKEYNEQYF. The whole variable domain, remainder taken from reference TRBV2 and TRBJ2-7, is EPEVTQTPSHQVTQMGQEVILRCVPISNHLYFYWYRQILGQKVEFLVSFYNNEISEKSEIFDDQFSVERPDGSNFTLKIRSTKLEDSAMYFCASRDKEYNEQYFGPGTRLTVT.

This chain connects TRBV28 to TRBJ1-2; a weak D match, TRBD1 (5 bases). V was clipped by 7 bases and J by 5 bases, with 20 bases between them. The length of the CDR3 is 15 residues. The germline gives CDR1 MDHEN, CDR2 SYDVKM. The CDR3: CASTMTVSDVYGYTF. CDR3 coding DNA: TGTGCCAGCACCATGACAGTTTCAGATGTTTATGGCTACACCTTC.

The CDR3: CASSLVLGTPNTGELFF. The CDR3 DNA sequence: TGTGCCAGCAGCTTAGTTCTCGGGACACCGAACACCGGGGAGCTGTTTTTT. The genes are TRBV11-3 and TRBJ2-2; TRBD1 might be the D (6 bases). Trimming stripped 1 base from V and 0 bases from J, with 12 bases between. The CDR3 consists of 17 residues. The germline CDR1 and CDR2 sequences are SGHNT and YENEEA.

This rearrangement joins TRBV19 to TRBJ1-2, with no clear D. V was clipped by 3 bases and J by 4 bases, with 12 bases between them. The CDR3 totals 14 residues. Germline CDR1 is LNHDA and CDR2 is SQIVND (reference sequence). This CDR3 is CASSILSELYGYTF. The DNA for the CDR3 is TGTGCCAGTAGTATTCTCAGCGAACTCTATGGCTACACCTTC.

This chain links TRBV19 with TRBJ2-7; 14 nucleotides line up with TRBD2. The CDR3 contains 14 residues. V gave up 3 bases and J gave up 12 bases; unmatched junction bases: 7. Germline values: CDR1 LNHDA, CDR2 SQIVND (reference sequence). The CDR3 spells CASSIRLAGGPLYF. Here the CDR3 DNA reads TGTGCCAGTAGTATCCGACTAGCGGGAGGGCCTTTGTACTTC.

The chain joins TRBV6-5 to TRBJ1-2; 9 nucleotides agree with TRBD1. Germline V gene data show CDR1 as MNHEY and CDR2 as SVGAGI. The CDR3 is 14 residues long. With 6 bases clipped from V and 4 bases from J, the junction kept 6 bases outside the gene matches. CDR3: CASRIGDRAYGYTF. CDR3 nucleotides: TGTGCCAGCAGGATAGGGGACAGGGCCTATGGCTACACCTTC.

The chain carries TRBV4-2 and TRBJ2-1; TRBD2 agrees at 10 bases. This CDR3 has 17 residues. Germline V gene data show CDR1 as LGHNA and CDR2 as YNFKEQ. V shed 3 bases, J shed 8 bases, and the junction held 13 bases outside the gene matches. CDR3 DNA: TGTGCCAGCAGCCATTCTAATAGCGGGAGGAAGGGGGATGAGCAGTTCTTC. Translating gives CASSHSNSGRKGDEQFF.

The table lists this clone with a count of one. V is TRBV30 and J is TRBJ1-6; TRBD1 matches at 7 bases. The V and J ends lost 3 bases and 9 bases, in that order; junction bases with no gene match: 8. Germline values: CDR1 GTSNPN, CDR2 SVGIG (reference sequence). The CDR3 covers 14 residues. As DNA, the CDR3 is TGTGCCTGGAGAGCCGACAGGGACCGTTCACCCCTCCACTTT. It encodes CAWRADRDRSPLHF. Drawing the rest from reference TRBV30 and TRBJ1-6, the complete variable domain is SQTIHQWPATLVQPVGSPLSLECTVEGTSNPNLYWYRQAAGRGLQLLFYSVGIGQISSEVPQNLSASRPQDRQFILSSKKLLLSDSGFYLCAWRADRDRSPLHFGNGTRLTVT.

CDR3 in amino acids: CASSLIRYNEQFF. In nucleotides, the CDR3 is TGTGCCAGCAGTTTAATCAGATACAATGAGCAGTTCTTC. J is TRBJ2-1 and V is TRBV28; unclear D gene. The V gene's germline CDR1 is MDHEN and CDR2 SYDVKM. The CDR3 has 13 amino acids. Trimming left V 2 bases short and J 4 bases short, with 6 bases between.

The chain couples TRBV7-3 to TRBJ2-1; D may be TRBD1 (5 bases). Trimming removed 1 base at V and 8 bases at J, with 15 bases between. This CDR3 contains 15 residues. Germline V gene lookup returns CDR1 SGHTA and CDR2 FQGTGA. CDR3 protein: CASSLSQGIVDEQFF. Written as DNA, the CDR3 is TGTGCCAGCAGCTTAAGTCAGGGTATCGTCGATGAGCAGTTCTTC.

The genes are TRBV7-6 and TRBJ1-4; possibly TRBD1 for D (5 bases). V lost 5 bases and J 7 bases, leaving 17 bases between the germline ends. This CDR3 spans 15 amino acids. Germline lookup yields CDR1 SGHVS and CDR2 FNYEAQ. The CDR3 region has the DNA TGTGCCAGCAGCCTCGGCGGGCAGGGAGGTGAAAAACTGTTTTTT. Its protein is CASSLGGQGGEKLFF.

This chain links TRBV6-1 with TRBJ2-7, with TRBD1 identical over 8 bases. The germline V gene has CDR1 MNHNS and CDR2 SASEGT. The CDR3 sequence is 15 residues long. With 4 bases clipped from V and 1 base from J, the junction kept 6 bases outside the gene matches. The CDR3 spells CASSAGQGISYEQYF. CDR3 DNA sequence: TGTGCCAGCAGTGCCGGACAGGGAATTTCCTACGAGCAGTACTTC.

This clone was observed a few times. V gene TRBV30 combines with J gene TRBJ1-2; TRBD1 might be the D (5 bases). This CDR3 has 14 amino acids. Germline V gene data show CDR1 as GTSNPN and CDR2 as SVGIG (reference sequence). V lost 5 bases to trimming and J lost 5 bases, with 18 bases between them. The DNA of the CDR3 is TGTGCCTGGGGTAGGCGTACAGGCCTTTATGGCTACACCTTC. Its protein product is CAWGRRTGLYGYTF. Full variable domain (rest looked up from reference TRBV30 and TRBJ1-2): SQTIHQWPATLVQPVGSPLSLECTVEGTSNPNLYWYRQAAGRGLQLLFYSVGIGQISSEVPQNLSASRPQDRQFILSSKKLLLSDSGFYLCAWGRRTGLYGYTFGSGTRLTVV.

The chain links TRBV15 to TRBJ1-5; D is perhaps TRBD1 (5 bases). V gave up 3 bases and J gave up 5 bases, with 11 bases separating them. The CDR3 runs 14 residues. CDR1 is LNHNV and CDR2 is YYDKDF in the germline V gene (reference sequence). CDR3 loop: CATSRDQGYQPQHF. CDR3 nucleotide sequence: TGTGCCACCAGCAGGGATCAGGGTTATCAGCCCCAGCATTTT.

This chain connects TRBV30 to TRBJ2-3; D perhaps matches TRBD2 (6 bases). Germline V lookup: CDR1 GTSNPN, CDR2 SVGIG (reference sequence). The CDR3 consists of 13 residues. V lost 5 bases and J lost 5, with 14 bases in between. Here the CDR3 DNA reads TGTGCCTGGGGAAGGCGGGGCGTAGATACGCAGTATTTT. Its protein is CAWGRRGVDTQYF.

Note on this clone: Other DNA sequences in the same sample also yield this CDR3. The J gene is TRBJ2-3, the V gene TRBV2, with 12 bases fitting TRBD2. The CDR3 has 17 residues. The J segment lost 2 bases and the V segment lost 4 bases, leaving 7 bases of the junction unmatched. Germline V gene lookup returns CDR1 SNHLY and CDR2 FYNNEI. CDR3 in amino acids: CASSARLAGDFTDTQYF. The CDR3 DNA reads TGTGCCAGCAGTGCCAGACTAGCGGGGGACTTCACAGATACGCAGTATTTT.